The clone carrying this TCR beta chain was picked up one time. Its specificity is unknown. Donors in the study were healthy people who gave bone marrow. The data originate from a study of cytomegalovirus exposure and HLA in healthy donors. Study outcomes and limitations: A later analysis, which compared TCR beta chains of equal frequency, found the HLA-associated ones more clonally expanded. In presence/absence analyses, roughly uniform sequencing depth across donors was assumed. In an earlier analysis, productive rearrangement rates for most beta V segments clustered near 87% or 30%.

PCR primers comprised 60 Vbeta and 13 Jbeta primers. Assay: immunoSEQ multiplex PCR; the TCRdb copy retains only in-frame clones and omits some. The sample holds 150,000 to 200,000 clones, around 68% seen once. The CDR3 totals 14 residues. In germline, CDR1 is MDHEN, CDR2 SYDVKM. Trimming shortened V by 3 bases and J by 4 bases, and 7 bases separated the two germline ends. The rearrangement links TRBV28 to TRBJ1-6; D not resolved. The TCR was taken from a man aged 45-65 years in good health and CMV-seronegative. Sequenced sample: PBMCs. CDR3 bases: TGTGCCAGCAGTTTCGGCAGGTATAATTCACCCCTCCACTTT. This gives the protein CASSFGRYNSPLHF.